Below are 8 T cell receptor beta chains sequenced from a single sample in a study of early T cells in non-severe SARS-CoV-2 infection. TCRdb analysed the 5' RACE reads with MiXCR anew, one entry per CDR3 protein. The sample lists some 57,000 distinct CDR3 sequences, around 5.6% occurring once. The sequenced sample was whole blood. The origin of the receptors is an adult who was a healthcare worker with PCR-confirmed SARS-CoV-2 infection or an uninfected control (not recorded which).

This clonotype was seen many times. The chain joins TRBV4-2 to TRBJ2-7; 12 bases line up with TRBD2. V shed 3 bases, J shed 3 bases, and the junction held 6 bases outside the gene matches. The CDR3 spans 16 residues. CDR1 and CDR2 (germline): LGHNA, YNFKEQ. The CDR3: CASSHPSGRAVYEQYF. In DNA, the CDR3 is TGTGCCAGCAGCCACCCTAGCGGGAGGGCCGTCTACGAGCAGTACTTC.

This clonotype was counted at least ten times. CDR3 DNA sequence: TGTGCCAGCCGAATACAGGGAAGAGTTAATTCACCCCTCCACTTT. It encodes CASRIQGRVNSPLHF. This sequence joins TRBV7-2 and TRBJ1-6; possibly TRBD1 for D (6 bases). V lost 8 bases and J lost 6, with 17 bases in between. The CDR3 length is 15 residues. Germline V CDR1 and CDR2: SGHTA, FQGNSA. Full variable domain (outside the CDR3, taken from reference TRBV7-2 and TRBJ1-6): GAGVSQSPSNKVTEKGKDVELRCDPISGHTALYWYRQSLGQGLEFLIYFQGNSAPDKSGLPSDRFSAERTGGSVSTLTIQRTQQEDSAVYLCASRIQGRVNSPLHFGNGTRLTVT.

There are a few counts of this clonotype. The rearrangement joins TRBV27 to TRBJ1-5; 8 nucleotides line up with TRBD1. The V gene end was trimmed by 2 bases and the J gene end by 2 bases; junction bases not matched to a gene: 2. The CDR3 runs 15 residues. CDR1 is MNHEY and CDR2 is SMNVEV in the germline V gene (reference sequence). The CDR3 spells CASSLQGAGNQPQHF. Here the CDR3 DNA reads TGTGCCAGCAGTTTACAGGGGGCCGGCAATCAGCCCCAGCATTTT.

This clonotype was observed many times. The chain couples TRBV7-2 to TRBJ1-2, with a tentative D call TRBD1 (6 bases). The CDR3 runs to 15 residues. Trimming took 8 bases from V and 7 from J, leaving 23 bases between them. Germline assignment: CDR1 SGHTA and CDR2 FQGNSA. CDR3 DNA: TGTGCCAGCTCCCTCGACAGGACTAGAGCCTCTGGCTACACCTTC. Protein: CASSLDRTRASGYTF.

This clonotype was found many times. V is TRBV3-1 and J is TRBJ2-1; 7 nucleotides match TRBD2. CDR1 is LGHDT, CDR2 YNNKEL, per germline (reference sequence). The CDR3 has 15 residues. The J segment lost 6 bases and the V segment lost 1 base, leaving 6 bases of the junction unmatched. DNA for the CDR3: TGTGCCAGCAGCCAAGTAGCGGGTCAGGTCAATGAGCAGTTCTTC. Its protein is CASSQVAGQVNEQFF.

The rearrangement uses TRBV7-2 and TRBJ1-6; TRBD1 matches at 7 bases. Looked up from germline, CDR1 is SGHTA and CDR2 is FQGNSA. The CDR3 covers 14 residues. With 5 bases clipped from V and 9 bases from J, the junction kept 7 bases outside the gene matches. The CDR3 here is CASSPGQAPSPLHF. Here the CDR3 DNA reads TGTGCCAGCAGCCCCGGACAGGCGCCTTCACCCCTCCACTTT.

This chain uses TRBV18 with TRBJ1-5; 9 bases line up with TRBD1. Germline V lookup: CDR1 KGHSH, CDR2 LQKENI. Germline trimming cut 4 bases from V and 5 bases from J; bases unmatched to any gene: 3. The CDR3 sequence is 14 residues long. In DNA, the CDR3 is TGTGCCAGCTCACGCGGGACAGGGTATCAGCCCCAGCATTTT. This translates into CASSRGTGYQPQHF.

This clonotype was seen many times. The rearrangement links TRBV7-2 to TRBJ1-1; no firm D call. V was pared by 5 bases and J by 2 bases, with 9 bases between. The CDR3 contains 13 residues. Germline V lookup: CDR1 SGHTA, CDR2 FQGNSA. In DNA, the CDR3 is TGTGCCAGCAGCACCCAATCAAACACTGAAGCTTTCTTT. Translation gives CASSTQSNTEAFF.